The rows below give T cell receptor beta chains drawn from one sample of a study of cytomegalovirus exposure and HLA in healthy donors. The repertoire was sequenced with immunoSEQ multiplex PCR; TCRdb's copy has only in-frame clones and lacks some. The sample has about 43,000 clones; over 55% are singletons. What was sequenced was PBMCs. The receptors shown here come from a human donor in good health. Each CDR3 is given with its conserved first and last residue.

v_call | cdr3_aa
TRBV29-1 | CSVALRDSQINEKLFF
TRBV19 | CASSLMDRSNEQFF
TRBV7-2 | CASSSLNRGNSPLHF
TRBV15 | CASTRDRVSSPLHF
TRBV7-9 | CASSLADHGGSPLHF
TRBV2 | CASTERGRHSPQHF
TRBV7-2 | CASSPMGQGRETQYF
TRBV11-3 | CASSLSAGLWETQYF
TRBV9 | CASSVEVAMAGQFF
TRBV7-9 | CASSPPLGGHQYGYTF
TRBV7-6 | CASSFNPGASSPLHF
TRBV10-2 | CASRRGSTGELFF
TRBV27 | CASSPRQAGNEQFF
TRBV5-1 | CASSLLAGTGNYNEQFF
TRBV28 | CASRGSATGGIEKLFF
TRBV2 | CASSERGGALQPQHF
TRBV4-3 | CASSQAGGQDTQYF
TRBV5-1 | CASSLADRGAGETQYF
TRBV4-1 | CASSQEVGGQGWNSPLHF
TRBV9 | CASSEGPGAGGRETQYF
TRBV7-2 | CASSFGILSNQPQHF
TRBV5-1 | CASSPHGTDSYEQYF
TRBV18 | CASSPYSNQPQHF
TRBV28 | CASSSSGTGDNEQFF
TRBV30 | CAWRDRDNYGYTF
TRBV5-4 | CASSPGQGATEAFF
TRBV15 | CATSSAWRTGELFF
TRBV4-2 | CASSPELREKLFF
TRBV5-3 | CARSSIAGDPQETQYF